This T cell receptor (beta chain) is from a study of T cell repertoires in cytomegalovirus infection. In this sample, this clonotype turned up many times. Its cognate antigen is unknown. Study conclusions and caveats: Summed frequency of shared TCR beta families picked out CMV carriers who also had the relevant HLA.

TCRdb re-derived calls from the reads in MiXCR, one entry per CDR3 protein. The table includes some 800,000 distinct CDR3 sequences, about 31% detected once. Germline V gives CDR1 SGHVS, CDR2 FNYEAQ. The CDR3 is made up of 15 amino acids. The junction had 10 bases not matched to a gene; V was cut back by 4 bases and J by 5 bases. The rearrangement uses TRBV7-6 and TRBJ2-7; 8 positions agree with TRBD1. The sample was cultured CD8+ T cells from PBMCs, taken from culture after CMV antigen stimulation. This TCR was sampled from a human donor in good health (CMV status not recorded). Some clones in this sample may be carry-over from other donors' samples. CDR3 residues: CASSSGTGTIHEQYF. The DNA for the CDR3 is TGTGCCAGCAGCTCCGGGACAGGTACTATCCACGAGCAGTACTTC.